What follows describes a single T cell receptor (beta chain). The antigen is undetermined. This sample also contains other DNA sequences that code for the same CDR3. This entry is derived from a study of beta chain features in type 1 diabetes. Overall study results and limits: Naive, central memory and Treg TCRB repertoires appeared more alike in patients than in healthy donors. A potential influence of HLA type upon TCRB rearrangement remained unresolved herein. Type 1 diabetes patients showed a moderate but significant shortening of TCRB CDR3s in all four CD4+ subsets.

All of the sorted populations showed purity greater than 95%. Investigators reverse transcribed all isolated RNA, so they sequenced expressed TCRB transcripts. Measured with immunoSEQ multiplex PCR; TCRdb has only the in-frame clones, and not every one. The sample yields over 100,000 clones, roughly 43% seen once. V lost 5 bases, J lost 4 bases, and 6 bases stayed unmatched. CDR3 length equals 15 residues. The V gene's germline CDR1 is SEHNR and CDR2 FQNEAQ (reference sequence). This sequence was found in a woman between 18 and 29 years old in good health. The specimen was stem cell memory CD4+ T cells from blood. The rearrangement uses TRBV7-9 and TRBJ2-7; TRBD2 agrees at 12 bases. The DNA for the CDR3 is TGTGCCAGCAGCCTGGGACTAGCGGGCATATACGAGCAGTACTTC. Translated, it gives CASSLGLAGIYEQYF.